The T cell receptor (beta chain) described here comes from a study of graft-versus-host responses after intestinal transplantation. The overall study: Every recipient had anti-thymocyte globulin induction and three to four years of tacrolimus plus steroids.

The sample holds a few counts of this clone. Antigen: not known. Different DNA sequences within this sample yield the same CDR3. The ends lost 0 bases at V and 5 bases at J; junction bases unmatched: 2. Germline values: CDR1 SGHRS, CDR2 YFSETQ. The CDR3 is 14 residues long. Here immunoSEQ multiplex PCR was the method, and the copy in TCRdb shows in-frame clones only, minus some. This sample has approximately 89,000 clones, with approximately 92% found just once. Points from the study as a whole: Declines in HvG clones occurring early post-transplant were associated with peak circulating GvH clone levels. Some GvH clones were seen earlier in gut or blood, suggesting intestinal origin.

The chain joins TRBV5-1 to TRBJ2-1; 7 positions match TRBD2. The sequence was obtained from a human patient who received an intestinal transplant, so some T cells may come from the graft donor. The input for sequencing was PBMCs, taken 450 to 460 days after intestinal transplant. The chain's CDR3 is CASSLGLADNEQFF. The CDR3, as DNA: TGCGCCAGCAGCTTGGGCCTAGCGGACAATGAGCAGTTCTTC.